This TCR beta chain was documented in a study of cytomegalovirus exposure and HLA in healthy donors. Study-wide results and caveats: For TCR beta chains, V- and J-gene trimming was later linked to a missense DCLRE1C variant.

Note on this clone: The antigen remains unidentified.

The V segment lost 3 bases and the J segment 1 base; nucleotides outside the gene matches: 5. CDR1 is PRHDT and CDR2 is FYEKMQ in the germline V gene (reference sequence). This CDR3 region has 15 residues. PCR primers comprised 60 Vbeta and 13 Jbeta primers. Sequencing used immunoSEQ multiplex PCR; TCRdb keeps in-frame clones, though not all of them. The top ten clones hold 3% to 4% of a sample with 120,000 or so clones, approximately 71% of them seen once. This sequence originates from a woman between 50 and 59 years old in good health and CMV-seronegative. Sequenced: PBMCs. This chain connects TRBV13 to TRBJ1-1; 7 nucleotides agree with TRBD1. In DNA, the CDR3 is TGTGCCAGCAGCTTGGGGGCAGGGGGGAACACTGAAGCTTTCTTT. Encoded protein: CASSLGAGGNTEAFF.